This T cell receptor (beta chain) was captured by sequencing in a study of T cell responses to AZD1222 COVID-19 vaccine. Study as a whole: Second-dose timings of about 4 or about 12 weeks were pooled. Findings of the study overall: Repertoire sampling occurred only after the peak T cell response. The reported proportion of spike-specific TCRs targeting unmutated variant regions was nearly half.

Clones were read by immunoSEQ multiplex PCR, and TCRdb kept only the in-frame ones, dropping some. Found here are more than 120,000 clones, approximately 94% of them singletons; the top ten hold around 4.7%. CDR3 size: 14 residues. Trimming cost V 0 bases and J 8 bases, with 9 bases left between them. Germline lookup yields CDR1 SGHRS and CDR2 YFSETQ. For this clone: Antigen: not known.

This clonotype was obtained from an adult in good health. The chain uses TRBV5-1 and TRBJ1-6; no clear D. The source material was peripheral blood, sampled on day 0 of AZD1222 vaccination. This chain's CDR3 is CASSLDRRDSPLHF. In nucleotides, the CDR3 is TGCGCCAGCAGCTTGGACAGAAGGGATTCACCCCTCCACTTT.